This entry features one TCR beta chain sequence. This clonotype appeared many times. No cognate antigen has been identified for it. Base qualities are not provided; no much larger clone lies one nucleotide away. For repertoire sequencing, the TCR beta CDR3 regions were amplified from RNA transcripts. HTBI primers and the Qiagen OneStep RT-PCR kit were used in a first-round RT-PCR, which was followed by a second-round multiplex PCR, size selection and purification. Sequencing of the libraries was carried out on an Illumina HiSeq2000 in paired-end mode with 100 bp reads. In the original analysis: SOAPnuke was used to process the reads, throwing out any read that had adapters, had uncalled bases, had a mean Phred below 15, or lacked an exact constant-primer or identifier match. COPE v1.2.5 was used to merge the high-quality paired reads. Clonotypes were defined as unique nucleotide sequences and were aligned to IMGT TRB V, D and J references using MiTCR v1.1. The analysis was limited to V-J combinations with a frequency above 0.0001, which together covered 99.2% of repertoires. For each V-J combination, a TCR clonal expansion and chaos score was defined as F50 clonal expansion divided by the chaos observed in the TCRdist matrix. Welch's t-statistics and random forest were used to reduce the features to approximately 13 V-J combinations, which were then used as input to a naive Bayes classifier. The similarity between thyroid and blood repertoires was quantified using the Morisita-Horn index. The public reads were run again by TCRdb, first through fastp at Q25 and then through MiXCR, and only productive beta chains were kept. Duplicate CDR3 protein sequences are folded into a single record with the most common DNA and genes. TCRdb, not the original authors, processed these V and J calls. For this sample the table gives approximately 210,000 distinct CDR3 sequences, of which under 30% were detected only once. In total, the top ten clones hold approximately 9.6% of the sample.

These data originate in a study of Graves' ophthalmopathy and Graves' hyperthyroidism (dated by TCRdb to the late 2010s). With respect to the entire study: Peripheral blood samples were taken at the time of initial diagnosis, before any treatment was given. The study used signatures of the TCR beta repertoire to tell Graves' ophthalmopathy apart from Graves' hyperthyroidism and to predict which patients would progress to ophthalmopathy. An independent validation cohort was composed of about 20 hyperthyroidism patients and around 16 patients who later progressed from hyperthyroidism to ophthalmopathy. In six hyperthyroidism patients, the T-cell repertoire of thyroid tissue was compared with the T-cell repertoire of blood. A discovery set of 95 to 100 patients (43 ophthalmopathy, 57 stable hyperthyroidism) was enrolled to explore V-J signatures distinguishing ophthalmopathy from hyperthyroidism. Following sampling, methimazole starting at 30 mg daily was administered to hyperthyroidism patients, and high-dose intravenous methylprednisolone was administered to ophthalmopathy patients. The 100 or so discovery patients were divided at random into training and test sets in a 7:3 ratio. In total, 135 blood samples were TCR-sequenced: approximately 42 ophthalmopathy, around 75 hyperthyroidism and approximately 17 hyperthyroidism-to-ophthalmopathy patients.

Broad study findings and their caveats: The 13-signature model separated ophthalmopathy from stable hyperthyroidism with roughly 90% sensitivity and approximately 83% specificity in cross-validation, and 80%/75% in the test set. No statistical method was used to set the sample size in advance, and the investigators knew which group each participant was assigned to. Most expanded thyroid clonotypes with frequency above 0.001 were also detected in blood, suggesting blood repertoires may reflect the thyroid immune response. In validation, the model predicted ophthalmopathy progression with 70.59% sensitivity and less than 80% specificity; approximately 12 predicted patients were CT-confirmed with GO in a median of around 6.5 months.

Ophthalmopathy patients were characterized by moderately to severely active disease, a Clinical Activity Score of at least 3, a NOSPECS grade of at least 4, and a disease duration under 3 months. Patients with other autoimmune diseases, uncontrolled infections, pregnancy or lactation were excluded. Clinical symptoms, serum thyroxine, TRAb, thyroid ultrasound and orbital computed tomography were used for diagnosis. Using Ficoll-Paque density gradient centrifugation, PBMCs were isolated from 10 ml of fresh peripheral blood. Total RNA was extracted with Trizol reagent and quality-checked on an Agilent 2100 Bioanalyzer. This receptor was identified in a man aged 45-65 years with Graves' ophthalmopathy. Donor details come from another sample of the same person, matched by shared clones. Material: peripheral blood.

The CDR3: CASSPPRTNTGELFF. The DNA sequence follows: TGTGCCAGCTCACCACCGAGGACCAACACCGGGGAGCTGTTTTTT. The V gene is TRBV18 and the J gene is TRBJ2-2, with the D gene too uncertain to name. Including cysteine and phenylalanine, the CDR3 has 15 amino acids. Left in the record is the CDR3 DNA by itself, 45 bases read in frame from the first base. At the junction V is shortened by 0 bases and J by 2 bases, with 7 bases in between. Taken from the germline V gene, the CDR1 and CDR2 loops are KGHSH and LQKENI.